These T cell receptor beta chains were read from a single sample in a study of shared clonotypes between healthy human individuals. Only in-frame clones appear in the TCRdb table, and some are missing; sequencing was by immunoSEQ multiplex PCR. The sample yields about 380,000 clones, 90% to 98% seen once. Sequences were obtained from memory CD8+ T cells sorted from blood. Receptors were obtained from a young man in good health. The CDR3 runs from the conserved cysteine through the conserved F or W. Each record gives: V gene, clone size, J gene, D gene, CDR3 DNA, CDR3 protein. D genes are given only for firm matches. The size entry is marked missing in some rows and otherwise reads once, few, many or a size class.

v_gene: TRBV10-3
abundance: NA
j_gene: TRBJ2-3
d_gene: NA
CDR3nt: TGTGCCACCATCGCGGGGGCCAGTGGCACAGATACGCAGTATTTT
CDR3aa: CATIAGASGTDTQYF

v_gene: TRBV21-1
abundance: NA
j_gene: TRBJ2-6
d_gene: NA
CDR3nt: TGTGCCAGCAGGAGCCAGAGGGGACCCTTCTCTGGGGCCAACGTCCTGACTTTC
CDR3aa: CASRSQRGPFSGANVLTF

v_gene: TRBV27
abundance: NA
j_gene: TRBJ2-7
d_gene: TRBD1
CDR3nt: TGTGCCACCACCGGGACAGGGGGCTACGAGCAGTACTTC
CDR3aa: CATTGTGGYEQYF

v_gene: TRBV5-1
abundance: NA
j_gene: TRBJ2-3
d_gene: NA
CDR3nt: TGCGCCAGCAGCACCAGGGTGGGCACAGATACGCAGTATTTT
CDR3aa: CASSTRVGTDTQYF

v_gene: TRBV19
abundance: once
j_gene: TRBJ1-2
d_gene: NA
CDR3nt: TGTGCCAGTAGTATGGGCGGGCTCTATGGCTACACCTTC
CDR3aa: CASSMGGLYGYTF

v_gene: TRBV2
abundance: NA
j_gene: TRBJ2-3
d_gene: NA
CDR3nt: TGTGCCAGCGGAAACCACCCATATTTCTGGGACAGCACAGATACGCAGTATTTT
CDR3aa: CASGNHPYFWDSTDTQYF

v_gene: TRBV7-9
abundance: NA
j_gene: TRBJ2-1
d_gene: TRBD2
CDR3nt: TGTGCCAGCAGCTTAGTATTCCCTAGCGGGAGGGGTGAGCAGTTCTTC
CDR3aa: CASSLVFPSGRGEQFF

v_gene: TRBV28
abundance: NA
j_gene: TRBJ2-7
d_gene: NA
CDR3nt: TGTGCCAGCAGGCGGGACAGCCCCTACGAGCAGTACTTC
CDR3aa: CASRRDSPYEQYF

v_gene: TRBV11-2
abundance: NA
j_gene: TRBJ2-5
d_gene: TRBD2
CDR3nt: TGTGCCAGCAGCTGGTATCTAGCGGATCAAGAGACCCAGTACTTC
CDR3aa: CASSWYLADQETQYF

v_gene: TRBV5-6
abundance: NA
j_gene: TRBJ2-2
d_gene: NA
CDR3nt: TGTGCCAGCAGCTTGACCGCCGGGGAGCTGTTTTTT
CDR3aa: CASSLTAGELFF

v_gene: TRBV10-3
abundance: NA
j_gene: TRBJ1-1
d_gene: NA
CDR3nt: TGTGCCATCAGTGCGTCGTGGACCTACACTGAAGCTTTCTTT
CDR3aa: CAISASWTYTEAFF

v_gene: TRBV10-2
abundance: NA
j_gene: TRBJ2-3
d_gene: TRBD2
CDR3nt: TGCGCCAGCAGTGAGACGGGAGGAGGAAGCACAGATACGCAGTATTTT
CDR3aa: CASSETGGGSTDTQYF

v_gene: TRBV13
abundance: NA
j_gene: TRBJ2-1
d_gene: NA
CDR3nt: TGTGCCAGCAGCTTAGGGTCCAATGAGCAGTTCTTC
CDR3aa: CASSLGSNEQFF

v_gene: TRBV28
abundance: NA
j_gene: TRBJ1-2
d_gene: NA
CDR3nt: TGTGCCAGCAGTCGAAATTCAGGGTTGCGGGACTATGGCTACACCTTC
CDR3aa: CASSRNSGLRDYGYTF

v_gene: TRBV7-9
abundance: NA
j_gene: TRBJ1-2
d_gene: NA
CDR3nt: TGTGCCAGCAGCTTAAGATGGGGCCTAGATGGCTACACCTTC
CDR3aa: CASSLRWGLDGYTF

v_gene: TRBV5-7
abundance: NA
j_gene: TRBJ1-2
d_gene: NA
CDR3nt: TGTGCCAGCAGAGACAGGCGCTATGGCTACACCTTC
CDR3aa: CASRDRRYGYTF

v_gene: TRBV10-1
abundance: once
j_gene: TRBJ2-1
d_gene: TRBD2
CDR3nt: TGCGCCAGGCCGATCCAGGAAGCGGGAGTGGGCAATGAGCAGTTCTTC
CDR3aa: CARPIQEAGVGNEQFF

v_gene: TRBV27
abundance: NA
j_gene: TRBJ2-3
d_gene: TRBD1
CDR3nt: TGTGCCAGCAGTTTCGACAGGGGTAGCACAGATACGCAGTATTTT
CDR3aa: CASSFDRGSTDTQYF

v_gene: TRBV19
abundance: NA
j_gene: TRBJ1-5
d_gene: NA
CDR3nt: TGTGCCAGTAGTCAGACAGCAAGCAATCAGCCCCAGCATTTT
CDR3aa: CASSQTASNQPQHF

v_gene: TRBV5-1
abundance: NA
j_gene: TRBJ2-7
d_gene: NA
CDR3nt: TGCGCCAGCAGCTTGGACGGAGGGCGTTACGAGCAGTACTTC
CDR3aa: CASSLDGGRYEQYF

v_gene: TRBV28
abundance: NA
j_gene: TRBJ1-2
d_gene: TRBD1
CDR3nt: TGTGCCAGCAGCCCCCTGACAGGGCTCACCATCTATGGCTACACCTTC
CDR3aa: CASSPLTGLTIYGYTF

v_gene: TRBV5-6
abundance: NA
j_gene: TRBJ1-2
d_gene: NA
CDR3nt: TGTGCCAGCAGCTTGCGGCCAGGGCGGGATGGCTACACCTTC
CDR3aa: CASSLRPGRDGYTF

v_gene: TRBV7-6
abundance: NA
j_gene: TRBJ1-1
d_gene: NA
CDR3nt: TGTGCCAGCAGCTTAGCAGGGCACACTGAAGCTTTCTTT
CDR3aa: CASSLAGHTEAFF

v_gene: TRBV29-1
abundance: NA
j_gene: TRBJ2-7
d_gene: NA
CDR3nt: TGCAGCGTTGCCAGGAGCTCCTACGAGCAGTACTTC
CDR3aa: CSVARSSYEQYF

v_gene: TRBV28
abundance: NA
j_gene: TRBJ2-4
d_gene: NA
CDR3nt: TGTGCCAGCAAGGGAGGGGGGATAGCCAAAAACATTCAGTACTTC
CDR3aa: CASKGGGIAKNIQYF

v_gene: TRBV7-7
abundance: NA
j_gene: TRBJ2-1
d_gene: NA
CDR3nt: TGTGCTAGCAGCGTTGTACGGGGAGATGAGCAGTTCTTC
CDR3aa: CASSVVRGDEQFF

v_gene: TRBV25-1
abundance: NA
j_gene: TRBJ1-6
d_gene: NA
CDR3nt: TGTGCCAGCAGTGCCTCGACATATAATAATTCACCCCTCCACTTT
CDR3aa: CASSASTYNNSPLHF

v_gene: TRBV6-1
abundance: NA
j_gene: TRBJ1-5
d_gene: NA
CDR3nt: TGTGCCAGCAGTGCAATGGGGGGCAATCAGCCCCAGCATTTT
CDR3aa: CASSAMGGNQPQHF

v_gene: TRBV7-2
abundance: NA
j_gene: TRBJ2-2
d_gene: NA
CDR3nt: TGTGCCAGCAGCCGCCCAGGGCCCGGGGAGCTGTTTTTT
CDR3aa: CASSRPGPGELFF

v_gene: TRBV5-8
abundance: NA
j_gene: TRBJ2-1
d_gene: TRBD2
CDR3nt: TGTGCCAGCAGCTTGGAAGGACTAGCGGGACCCAATGAGCAGTTCTTC
CDR3aa: CASSLEGLAGPNEQFF

v_gene: TRBV13
abundance: NA
j_gene: TRBJ2-5
d_gene: TRBD2
CDR3nt: TGTGCCAGCAGCCGTAGCGGGAGGAGGGACGGGGGTGAGACCCAGTACTTC
CDR3aa: CASSRSGRRDGGETQYF

v_gene: TRBV5-6
abundance: NA
j_gene: TRBJ2-3
d_gene: NA
CDR3nt: TGTGCCAGCAGCTTGGCGGGACCAGATACGCAGTATTTT
CDR3aa: CASSLAGPDTQYF

v_gene: TRBV28
abundance: NA
j_gene: TRBJ2-3
d_gene: TRBD2
CDR3nt: TGTGCCAGCAGTTTCGCGGGAGCGGGGGCAGATACGCAGTATTTT
CDR3aa: CASSFAGAGADTQYF

v_gene: TRBV18
abundance: few
j_gene: TRBJ2-1
d_gene: NA
CDR3nt: TGTGCCAGCTCCCCCTCGGGGGACGTTAATGAGCAGTTCTTC
CDR3aa: CASSPSGDVNEQFF

v_gene: TRBV10-1
abundance: NA
j_gene: TRBJ2-7
d_gene: NA
CDR3nt: TGCGCCAGCAGTGAGTCGAACGCAGGATATCGCGAGCAGTACTTC
CDR3aa: CASSESNAGYREQYF

v_gene: TRBV19
abundance: NA
j_gene: TRBJ2-5
d_gene: TRBD2
CDR3nt: TGTGCCAGTAGGAAATGGGGGGGATCAGAGACCCAGTACTTC
CDR3aa: CASRKWGGSETQYF

v_gene: TRBV27
abundance: NA
j_gene: TRBJ1-1
d_gene: NA
CDR3nt: TGTGCCAGCAGTTTATCGATCGGGCAGGTGAACACTGAGGCTTTCTTT
CDR3aa: CASSLSIGQVNTEAFF

v_gene: TRBV5-1
abundance: NA
j_gene: TRBJ1-2
d_gene: NA
CDR3nt: TGCGCCAGCAGCGTGGACAGTCCTAACTATGGCTACACCTTC
CDR3aa: CASSVDSPNYGYTF

v_gene: TRBV4-2
abundance: NA
j_gene: TRBJ2-4
d_gene: NA
CDR3nt: TGTGCCAGCAGCCAAGGGGGGGCCTTAGGCAAAAACATTCAGTACTTC
CDR3aa: CASSQGGALGKNIQYF

v_gene: TRBV19
abundance: NA
j_gene: TRBJ2-1
d_gene: TRBD1
CDR3nt: TGTGCCAGTAGCAGGCTACGGGACAGGGGCGACAATGAGCAGTTCTTC
CDR3aa: CASSRLRDRGDNEQFF

v_gene: TRBV14
abundance: NA
j_gene: TRBJ2-1
d_gene: TRBD1
CDR3nt: TGTGCCAGCAGCCGGGACAGCTCCTACAATGAGCAGTTCTTC
CDR3aa: CASSRDSSYNEQFF

v_gene: TRBV4-1
abundance: NA
j_gene: TRBJ2-3
d_gene: NA
CDR3nt: TGCGCCAGCAGCCAAGATGAATATAGTGTCAGGCCTACAGATACGCAGTATTTT
CDR3aa: CASSQDEYSVRPTDTQYF

v_gene: TRBV18
abundance: NA
j_gene: TRBJ2-7
d_gene: TRBD2
CDR3nt: TGTGCCAGCTCACAGCGGGAGGGCTCCTACGAGCAGTACTTC
CDR3aa: CASSQREGSYEQYF

v_gene: TRBV30
abundance: NA
j_gene: TRBJ2-5
d_gene: NA
CDR3nt: TGTGCCTGGAGTGTAGGGGGACACCTTCAAGAGACCCAGTACTTC
CDR3aa: CAWSVGGHLQETQYF

v_gene: TRBV15
abundance: NA
j_gene: TRBJ1-4
d_gene: NA
CDR3nt: TGTGCCACCAGCAGAGATCGGGACATTAATGAAAAACTGTTTTTT
CDR3aa: CATSRDRDINEKLFF

v_gene: TRBV18
abundance: NA
j_gene: TRBJ2-3
d_gene: TRBD2
CDR3nt: TGTGCCAGCTCACCCTTAGCGGGAACCACAGATACGCAGTATTTT
CDR3aa: CASSPLAGTTDTQYF

v_gene: TRBV28
abundance: once
j_gene: TRBJ2-4
d_gene: NA
CDR3nt: TGTGCCAGCAGTGGCGCCGGGGGGCTGAACATTCAGTACTTC
CDR3aa: CASSGAGGLNIQYF